The rows below give T cell receptor beta chains drawn from one sample of a study of blood T cell repertoires in COVID-19. Method: immunoSEQ multiplex PCR; TCRdb's copy keeps in-frame clones and lacks some. There are roughly 34,000 clones in the sample; 60% to 80% occur only once, and approximately 16% lies in the top ten. The sequenced sample was peripheral blood. These receptors all stem from a human donor in a cohort sampled during active COVID-19. Both conserved end residues are part of each CDR3. The D gene is left open where the match is weak. Clone size is given for some rows only: seen once, a few or many times, or a class if the clone is expanded.

V gene	J gene	clone size	D gene	CDR3 protein	CDR3 DNA
TRBV19	TRBJ2-5	NA	TRBD2	CASRASGGARETQYF	TGTGCCAGTAGGGCTAGCGGGGGGGCCCGGGAGACCCAGTACTTC
TRBV2	TRBJ1-5	NA	TRBD1	CASSALRGQGGAWGNQPQHF	TGTGCCAGCAGCGCACTCCGAGGACAGGGTGGAGCGTGGGGCAATCAGCCCCAGCATTTT
TRBV11-2	TRBJ1-1	NA	NA	CASSSRPGMNTEAFF	TGTGCCAGCAGCTCGCGGCCCGGCATGAACACTGAAGCTTTCTTT
TRBV5-6	TRBJ1-1	few	TRBD1	CASSSPGQGAWNTEAFF	TGTGCCAGCAGCTCTCCGGGACAGGGGGCCTGGAACACTGAAGCTTTCTTT
TRBV7-6	TRBJ1-3	few	TRBD1	CASSEGQVLSGNTIYF	TGTGCCAGCAGCGAGGGACAGGTCCTCTCTGGAAACACCATATATTTT
TRBV9	TRBJ2-1	NA	TRBD2	CASSVATSGRNYNEQFF	TGTGCCAGCAGCGTAGCGACTAGCGGGAGGAACTACAATGAGCAGTTCTTC
TRBV9	TRBJ2-2	NA	NA	CASSVSVTGELFF	TGTGCCAGCAGCGTATCCGTTACCGGGGAGCTGTTTTTT
TRBV28	TRBJ1-1	NA	NA	CASSLAGNTEAFF	TGTGCCAGCAGTTTAGCAGGGAACACTGAAGCTTTCTTT
TRBV7-2	TRBJ1-2	NA	NA	CASSSGPGLNNYGYTF	TGTGCCAGCAGCTCAGGACCGGGACTCAATAACTATGGCTACACCTTC
TRBV7-9	TRBJ2-1	NA	NA	CASSLGLASLDNEQFF	TGTGCCAGCAGCTTAGGGTTGGCTAGCCTCGACAATGAGCAGTTCTTC
TRBV29-1	TRBJ2-7	NA	NA	CSVTRVSSYEQYF	TGCAGCGTGACCAGGGTGAGCTCCTACGAGCAGTACTTC
TRBV6-5	TRBJ1-1	NA	NA	CASRTTGRTEAFF	TGTGCCAGCAGGACGACAGGAAGGACTGAAGCTTTCTTT
TRBV7-2	TRBJ2-3	NA	NA	CASSLRLTSTDTQYF	TGTGCCAGCAGCTTACGACTTACTAGCACAGATACGCAGTATTTT
TRBV7-2	TRBJ2-5	NA	TRBD2	CASTLPAGSLQETQYF	TGTGCCAGCACTCTCCCAGCGGGAAGCCTTCAAGAGACCCAGTACTTC
TRBV6-5	TRBJ2-5	once	TRBD1	CASAIDTGVQETQYF	TGTGCCAGCGCCATAGACACAGGGGTCCAAGAGACCCAGTACTTC
TRBV7-2	TRBJ1-3	NA	TRBD1	CASSHLTTGAGNTIYF	TGTGCCAGCAGCCATCTTACGACAGGGGCTGGAAACACCATATATTTT
TRBV6-2/TRBV6-3	TRBJ1-1	few	TRBD1	CASSYGDRGEAFF	TGTGCCAGCAGTTACGGGGACAGGGGAGAAGCTTTCTTT
TRBV5-4	TRBJ1-2	NA	TRBD1	CASSPGTDNYGYTF	TGTGCCAGCAGCCCCGGGACAGATAACTATGGCTACACCTTC
TRBV7-8	TRBJ2-7	NA	NA	CASSPGTHSYEQYF	TGTGCCAGCAGCCCCGGGACACACTCCTACGAGCAGTACTTC
TRBV18	TRBJ2-7	NA	TRBD1	CASSPPGTGDKQYF	TGTGCCAGCTCACCACCCGGGACAGGGGATAAGCAGTACTTC
TRBV3-1/TRBV3-2	TRBJ2-3	once	TRBD1	CASSRQGQASSGRQYF	TGTGCCAGCAGCCGCCAGGGACAGGCCTCCTCGGGTAGGCAGTATTTT
TRBV27	TRBJ2-3	NA	TRBD2	CASSLSGRRADTQYF	TGTGCCAGCAGTTTAAGCGGGAGAAGAGCAGATACGCAGTATTTT
TRBV28	TRBJ2-7	NA	TRBD2	CASSSDWTSLPYEQYF	TGTGCCAGCAGTTCGGACTGGACTAGCCTACCCTACGAGCAGTACTTC
TRBV2	TRBJ2-4	NA	NA	CASSEGRGVGKNIQYF	TGTGCCAGCAGTGAAGGGCGGGGAGTCGGCAAAAACATTCAGTACTTC
TRBV7-8	TRBJ1-3	NA	NA	CASSSPSGGYSGNTIYF	TGTGCCAGCAGCTCCCCGAGCGGGGGATACTCTGGAAACACCATATATTTT
TRBV5-1	TRBJ2-2	once	TRBD1	CASSYRQGNTGELFF	TGCGCCAGCAGCTATAGACAGGGGAACACCGGGGAGCTGTTTTTT
TRBV5-4	TRBJ1-2	NA	NA	CASSPGLVMGYTF	TGTGCCAGCAGTCCCGGGTTGGTAATGGGCTACACCTTC
TRBV11-1	TRBJ2-4	few	NA	CASSLVVNAAKNIQYF	TGTGCCAGCAGCTTAGTAGTGAATGCAGCCAAAAACATTCAGTACTTC
TRBV7-2	TRBJ2-7	NA	TRBD2	CASSLEGTSGSSEQYF	TGTGCCAGCAGCCTAGAAGGGACTAGCGGGAGCAGCGAGCAGTACTTC
TRBV12-3/TRBV12-4	TRBJ2-1	few	NA	CASTPGRVNEQFF	TGTGCCAGCACCCCAGGCAGGGTCAATGAGCAGTTCTTC
TRBV4-3	TRBJ2-7	NA	TRBD2	CASSQRTSGNYEQYF	TGCGCCAGCAGCCAACGTACTAGCGGGAACTACGAGCAGTACTTC
TRBV7-2	TRBJ1-1	once	NA	CASSLLPRGADTEAFF	TGTGCCAGCAGCTTACTCCCCAGGGGCGCGGACACTGAAGCTTTCTTT
TRBV5-4	TRBJ2-5	NA	TRBD1	CASSLAGRGETQYF	TGTGCCAGCAGCTTGGCGGGCAGGGGGGAGACCCAGTACTTC
TRBV7-8	TRBJ2-7	few	NA	CASSVTEGASYEQYF	TGTGCCAGCAGCGTCACGGAGGGGGCGTCCTACGAGCAGTACTTC
TRBV20-1	TRBJ2-7	NA	TRBD1	CSAMRQGNRYF	TGCAGTGCCATGAGACAGGGCAATAGGTACTTC
TRBV19	TRBJ2-5	NA	NA	CASAKGRPTSKETQYF	TGTGCCAGTGCCAAGGGGCGACCCACAAGCAAAGAGACCCAGTACTTC
TRBV2	TRBJ2-7	few	NA	CASMPGNYEQYF	TGTGCCAGCATGCCAGGGAACTACGAGCAGTACTTC
TRBV7-6	TRBJ2-6	NA	TRBD2	CASSLLSTGRAGPGANVLTF	TGTGCCAGCAGCCTACTGTCCACGGGACGAGCGGGACCTGGGGCCAACGTCCTGACTTTC
TRBV5-4	TRBJ2-1	NA	NA	CASSFLSGAHYNEQFF	TGTGCCAGCAGCTTTCTCTCGGGAGCACACTACAATGAGCAGTTCTTC
TRBV20-1	TRBJ2-1	NA	NA	CSASRGGKDNEQFF	TGCAGTGCTAGTCGGGGCGGGAAGGACAATGAGCAGTTCTTC
TRBV11-3	TRBJ2-3	NA	TRBD1	CASSLGTGVDTQYF	TGTGCCAGCAGCTTAGGTACAGGGGTAGATACGCAGTATTTT
TRBV9	TRBJ2-7	NA	TRBD1	CASSPRQGEGEQYF	TGTGCCAGCAGCCCCCGACAGGGGGAGGGCGAGCAGTACTTC
TRBV5-1	TRBJ2-6	once	TRBD1	CASSLLTGASSGANVLTF	TGCGCCAGCAGCTTACTGACAGGGGCAAGCTCTGGGGCCAACGTCCTGACTTTC
TRBV2	TRBJ2-3	NA	TRBD1	CASSVQGASTDTQYF	TGTGCCAGCAGTGTACAGGGGGCGAGCACAGATACGCAGTATTTT
TRBV11-2	TRBJ2-1	NA	TRBD2	CASSSDGTSGLSSYNEQFF	TGTGCCAGCAGCTCAGACGGGACTAGCGGCCTGAGCTCCTACAATGAGCAGTTCTTC
TRBV28	TRBJ2-7	NA	NA	CASIGWSGEQYF	TGTGCCAGCATTGGCTGGTCAGGCGAGCAGTACTTC
TRBV5-4	TRBJ1-2	NA	NA	CASSHLGGNYGYTF	TGTGCCAGCAGCCACCTGGGGGGGAACTATGGCTACACCTTC
TRBV28	TRBJ2-7	NA	TRBD1	CASSYPPWTGGGKEQYF	TGTGCCAGCAGTTATCCCCCTTGGACAGGGGGAGGGAAAGAGCAGTACTTC
TRBV5-1	TRBJ2-5	NA	NA	CASSLSGAATQETQYF	TGCGCCAGCAGCTTGTCAGGGGCCGCCACCCAAGAGACCCAGTACTTC
TRBV4-3	TRBJ1-1	NA	NA	CASSQTGNTEAFF	TGCGCCAGCAGCCAGACAGGGAACACTGAAGCTTTCTTT
TRBV29-1	TRBJ1-3	few	TRBD1	CSVTQGGGSGNTIYF	TGCAGCGTGACACAGGGGGGAGGCTCTGGAAACACCATATATTTT
TRBV6-1	TRBJ1-5	NA	NA	CASSEASGAHQPQHF	TGTGCCAGCAGTGAAGCAAGCGGAGCTCACCAGCCCCAGCATTTT
TRBV6-2/TRBV6-3	TRBJ2-5	NA	TRBD1	CASSYSIPGQVGETQYF	TGTGCCAGCAGTTACTCGATACCGGGACAGGTAGGAGAGACCCAGTACTTC
TRBV7-9	TRBJ1-1	NA	NA	CASSLGPGLNTEAFF	TGTGCCAGCAGCTTAGGTCCGGGTTTGAACACTGAAGCTTTCTTT
TRBV19	TRBJ2-5	NA	TRBD2	CASSIRLAGETQYF	TGTGCCAGTAGTATTAGGCTAGCGGGAGAGACCCAGTACTTC
TRBV5-4	TRBJ2-7	many	NA	CASSLDWQGRYEQYF	TGTGCCAGCAGCTTGGATTGGCAGGGGCGCTACGAGCAGTACTTC
TRBV19	TRBJ2-7	few	TRBD1	CASSGDRVYEQYF	TGTGCCTCAAGCGGGGACAGGGTCTACGAGCAGTACTTC
TRBV24-1	TRBJ1-5	NA	NA	CATSGVGGVNQPQHF	TGTGCCACCAGTGGGGTGGGGGGTGTCAATCAGCCCCAGCATTTT
TRBV18	TRBJ2-1	NA	TRBD1	CASSPTPDRANEQFF	TGTGCCAGCTCACCAACACCTGACAGGGCAAATGAGCAGTTCTTC
TRBV5-1	TRBJ2-5	NA	TRBD1	CASSLQGRETQYF	TGCGCCAGCAGCCTACAGGGGAGAGAGACCCAGTACTTC